One sample yielded the 5 T cell receptor beta chains listed below, sequenced in a study of T cells and Merkel cell carcinoma outcomes. Here immunoSEQ multiplex PCR was the method, and the copy in TCRdb shows in-frame clones only, minus some. The sample shows about 530 clones, roughly 92% of them seen only once. The sample was tumor tissue from Merkel cell carcinoma. These receptor sequences come from a human donor with Merkel cell carcinoma.

The V and J genes are TRBV4-3 and TRBJ2-7; 10 nucleotides align to TRBD2. Germline CDR1 and CDR2: LGHNA and YSLEER. The J segment lost 2 bases and the V segment lost 0 bases, leaving 4 bases of the junction unmatched. The CDR3 length is 16 residues. DNA of the CDR3: TGCGCCAGCAGCCAAGATATGAGCGGGAGGGCCTACGAGCAGTACTTC. Protein: CASSQDMSGRAYEQYF.

V is TRBV5-6 and J is TRBJ2-3; weak D call: TRBD1 (6 bases). The CDR3 covers 15 residues. Trimming removed 3 bases from V and 6 bases from J, with 17 bases in between. CDR1 is SGHDT and CDR2 is YYEEEE in the germline V gene. The CDR3 DNA reads as TGTGCCAGCAGCTCCCCGGACAGAGATCTCGATACGCAGTATTTT. The encoded protein is CASSSPDRDLDTQYF.

The V call is TRBV6-6, the J call TRBJ2-7; TRBD1 matches at 10 bases. The germline CDR1 and CDR2 sequences are MNHNY and SVGAGI (reference sequence). Losses at the gene ends were 8 bases for V and 2 bases for J; bases not matched to a gene: 12. The CDR3 extends over 16 amino acids. This CDR3 reads CASYGSGQGIPYEQYF. In DNA form, the CDR3 reads TGTGCCAGCTACGGCTCGGGACAGGGGATTCCCTACGAGCAGTACTTC.

The V and J genes are TRBV14 and TRBJ2-7; no definite D call. There are 15 residues in the CDR3. With 0 bases removed from V and 7 bases from J, the gap between germline ends came to 16 bases. Germline V CDR1 and CDR2: SGHDN, FVKESK. CDR3 nucleotide sequence: TGTGCCAGCAGCCAAGATGGTATATACCCGCTGGAGCAGTACTTC. This translates into CASSQDGIYPLEQYF.

This rearrangement joins TRBV18 to TRBJ1-1; D gene uncertain. CDR1 and CDR2 (germline): KGHSH, LQKENI. V gave up 0 bases and J gave up 3 bases, with 5 bases separating them. The CDR3 is made up of 13 amino acids. The CDR3 DNA reads as TGTGCCAGCTCACCACCCTGGGACACTGAAGCTTTCTTT. Its translation is CASSPPWDTEAFF.